This T cell receptor (beta chain) was retrieved from a study of blood T cell repertoires in COVID-19. Study at large: Whether acute or convalescent, the COVID-19 samples came from the United States, Italy and Spain. T cells, B-cell-depleted T cells, or PBMCs supplied cDNA or gDNA.

In germline, CDR1 is MGHDK, CDR2 SYGVNS. The V end was cut by 3 bases, the J end by 3 bases, with 11 bases between. The CDR3 totals 14 residues. This table comes from immunoSEQ multiplex PCR, and its TCRdb copy is limited to in-frame clones, with some not included. The data show around 110,000 clones, with approximately 84% seen just once and approximately 1.5% held by the top ten. V usage is TRBV25-1 and J usage is TRBJ2-5, with D maybe TRBD2 (5 bases). Source material: peripheral blood. The receptor's source is a man aged 35-49 years with acute or convalescent COVID-19. This chain's CDR3 is CASSDWYGEETQYF. The CDR3 coding sequence is TGTGCCAGCAGTGATTGGTACGGGGAAGAGACCCAGTACTTC.